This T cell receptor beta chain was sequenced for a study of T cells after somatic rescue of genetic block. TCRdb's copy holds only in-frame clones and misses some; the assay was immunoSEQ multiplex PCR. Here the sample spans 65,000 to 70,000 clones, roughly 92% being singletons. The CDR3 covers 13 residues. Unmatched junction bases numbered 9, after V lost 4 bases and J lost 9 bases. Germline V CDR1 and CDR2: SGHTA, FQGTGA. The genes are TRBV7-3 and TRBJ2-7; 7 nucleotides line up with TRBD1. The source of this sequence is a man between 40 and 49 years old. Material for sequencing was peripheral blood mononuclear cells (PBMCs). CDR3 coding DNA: TGTGCCAGCAGCTCAGAACAGGGGCTCGCGCAGTACTTC. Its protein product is CASSSEQGLAQYF.